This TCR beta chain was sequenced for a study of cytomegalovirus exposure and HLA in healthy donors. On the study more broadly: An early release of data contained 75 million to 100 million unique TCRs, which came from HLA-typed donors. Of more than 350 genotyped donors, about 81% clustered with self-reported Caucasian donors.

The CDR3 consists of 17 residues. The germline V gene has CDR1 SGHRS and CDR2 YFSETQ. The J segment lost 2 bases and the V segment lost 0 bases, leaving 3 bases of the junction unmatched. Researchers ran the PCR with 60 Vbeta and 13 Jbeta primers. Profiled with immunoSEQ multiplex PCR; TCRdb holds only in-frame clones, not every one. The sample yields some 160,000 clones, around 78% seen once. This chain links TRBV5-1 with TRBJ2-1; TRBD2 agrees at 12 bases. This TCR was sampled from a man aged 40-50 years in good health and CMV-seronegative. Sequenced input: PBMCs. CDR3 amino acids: CASSLASGRGAYNEQFF. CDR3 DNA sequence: TGCGCCAGCAGCTTGGCTAGCGGGAGGGGGGCCTACAATGAGCAGTTCTTC.